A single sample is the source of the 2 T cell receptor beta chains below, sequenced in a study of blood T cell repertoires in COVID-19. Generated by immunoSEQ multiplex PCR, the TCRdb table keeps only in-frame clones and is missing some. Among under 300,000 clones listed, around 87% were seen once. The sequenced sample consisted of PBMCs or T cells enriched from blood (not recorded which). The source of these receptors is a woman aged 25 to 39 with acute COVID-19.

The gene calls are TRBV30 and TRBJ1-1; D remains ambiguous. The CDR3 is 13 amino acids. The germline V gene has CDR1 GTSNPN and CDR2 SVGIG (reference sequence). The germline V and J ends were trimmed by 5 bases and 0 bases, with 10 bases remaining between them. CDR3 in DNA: TGTGCCTGGTTGGCTACAGTGAACACTGAAGCTTTCTTT. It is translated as CAWLATVNTEAFF.

The CDR3 coding sequence is TGCGCCAGCAGCTTGAACGGACTAACCGGATATGGCTACACCTTC. It yields the protein CASSLNGLTGYGYTF. This chain links TRBV5-1 with TRBJ1-2, with no clear D. There are 15 residues in the CDR3. CDR1 SGHRS and CDR2 YFSETQ come from the germline V gene. The V gene lost 1 base and the J gene lost 5 bases, with 15 bases spanning the gap.